A selection of T cell receptor beta chains follows, all from one sample in a study of blood T cells in healthy people across ages. TCRdb reprocessed the 5' RACE reads via MiXCR and lists one record per CDR3 protein. The sample shows 450,000 to 600,000 distinct CDR3 sequences, about 27% of them seen only once. The sample also formed part of further work on T cells of mothers and their children.

The sequenced material came from blood. The source of these receptors is a boy aged 2 to 10 in good health. CDR3s include the opening cysteine and the closing phenylalanine or tryptophan. D genes are given only for firm matches. Clone size, where shown, is once, few, many, or a class for clones that have expanded.

D	V	size	J	CDR3	DNA
.	TRBV5-5	few	TRBJ2-5	CASSFGLARQETQYF	TGTGCCAGCAGCTTTGGCCTAGCGAGGCAAGAGACCCAGTACTTC
.	TRBV10-3	few	TRBJ2-2	CAIMPFKNTGELFF	TGTGCCATCATGCCATTTAAGAACACCGGGGAGCTGTTTTTT
.	TRBV5-6	.	TRBJ2-2	CASSLLARVNTGELFF	TGTGCCAGCAGCTTACTGGCCAGGGTAAACACCGGGGAGCTGTTTTTT
.	TRBV12-3/TRBV12-4	.	TRBJ2-3	CASSPVAVNWGPDTQYF	TGTGCCAGCAGTCCAGTAGCGGTCAACTGGGGGCCAGATACGCAGTATTTT
.	TRBV10-2	.	TRBJ2-5	CASSESSSQETQYF	TGCGCCAGCAGTGAGTCTAGCTCCCAAGAGACCCAGTACTTC
TRBD2	TRBV15	.	TRBJ2-5	CATSSPGRTSAIQETQYF	TGTGCCACCAGCAGTCCCGGGAGGACTAGCGCAATCCAAGAGACCCAGTACTTC
.	TRBV10-3	.	TRBJ1-2	CAISSTQGIYGYTF	TGTGCCATCAGCTCAACACAGGGCATCTATGGCTACACCTTC
.	TRBV2	.	TRBJ2-7	CASSYQVLSYEQYF	TGTGCCAGCAGTTATCAGGTGCTGTCCTACGAGCAGTACTTC
.	TRBV30	.	TRBJ2-3	CAWRRSIIADTDTQYF	TGTGCCTGGAGGAGGTCTATAATCGCTGACACAGATACGCAGTATTTT
TRBD1	TRBV10-2	.	TRBJ2-7	CASSEPGTGREQYF	TGCGCCAGCAGTGAGCCCGGGACAGGTCGCGAGCAGTACTTC
.	TRBV7-8	.	TRBJ2-6	CASSLARGTISGASVLTF	TGTGCCAGCAGCTTAGCGCGGGGTACAATATCTGGGGCCAGCGTCCTGACTTTC
TRBD2	TRBV7-2	.	TRBJ2-5	CAGSLWVGAGGFRETQYF	TGTGCCGGCAGCTTATGGGTCGGGGCGGGAGGCTTCAGGGAGACCCAGTACTTC
.	TRBV7-2	many	TRBJ2-1	CASSFSYNEQFF	TGTGCCAGCAGCTTCTCCTACAATGAGCAGTTCTTC
.	TRBV20-1	.	TRBJ2-5	CSAKGQQGRIFQETQYF	TGCAGTGCTAAGGGTCAACAGGGACGAATCTTCCAAGAGACCCAGTACTTC